The 25 T cell receptor beta chains below all came from one sample that was sequenced in a study of blood T cell repertoires in COVID-19. The table came from immunoSEQ multiplex PCR; TCRdb's copy has only in-frame clones and leaves some out. The sample has approximately 150,000 clones; 83% are singletons. The sequencing sample was made of peripheral blood. These receptors were taken from a woman of 80 years or more with acute or convalescent COVID-19.

The chain recombines TRBV7-6 with TRBJ2-1; 9 bases are shared with TRBD1. Looked up from germline, CDR1 is SGHVS and CDR2 is FNYEAQ. Trimming removed 7 bases from V and 0 bases from J; junction bases left unmatched: 4. The CDR3 runs to 15 residues. Here the CDR3 DNA reads TGTGCCAGCACCATGACAGGGGGCTCCTACAATGAGCAGTTCTTC. Encoded protein: CASTMTGGSYNEQFF.

The CDR3 sequence: CASSLGIGQDGYGYTF. The CDR3 DNA reads as TGCGCCAGCAGCTTGGGCATTGGACAGGATGGCTATGGCTACACCTTC. The chain couples TRBV5-1 to TRBJ1-2; 7 bases align to TRBD1. The CDR3 is 16 amino acids. J gave up 4 bases and V 0 bases, and 9 bases lay outside the gene matches. Germline lookup yields CDR1 SGHRS and CDR2 YFSETQ. Filled out from reference TRBV5-1 and TRBJ1-2, the complete variable domain reads KAGVTQTPRYLIKTRGQQVTLSCSPISGHRSVSWYQQTPGQGLQFLFEYFSETQRNKGNFPGRFSGRQFSNSRSEMNVSTLELGDSALYLCASSLGIGQDGYGYTFGSGTRLTVV.

This clone occurred once. Other nucleotide sequences from this sample produce the same CDR3. This rearrangement joins TRBV7-2 to TRBJ2-5, with 8 positions matching TRBD2. The CDR3 extends over 14 amino acids. Unmatched junction bases numbered 7, after V lost 5 bases and J lost 5 bases. Looked up from germline, CDR1 is SGHTA and CDR2 is FQGNSA. CDR3 sequence: CASSPLGGRETQYF. The CDR3 coding sequence is TGTGCCAGCAGCCCACTGGGCGGGAGGGAGACCCAGTACTTC.

V gene TRBV19 combines with J gene TRBJ1-4; a weak D match, TRBD1 (6 bases). Germline V gives CDR1 LNHDA, CDR2 SQIVND (reference sequence). The CDR3 runs 15 residues. Trimming pared 3 bases from V and 4 bases from J, leaving 12 bases between. For the CDR3, the DNA is TGTGCCAGTAGTATTGGCGGACAGAGTAATGAAAAACTGTTTTTT. Translation: CASSIGGQSNEKLFF.

This clone was found a few times. The V and J genes are TRBV15 and TRBJ1-1; no clear D. V shed 9 bases and J shed 1 base, with 12 bases lying between them. CDR3 length equals 13 residues. Germline loops: CDR1 LNHNV, CDR2 YYDKDF (reference sequence). CDR3 DNA sequence: TGTGCCACGTCGACTCTTGGGAACACTGAAGCTTTCTTT. The encoded protein is CATSTLGNTEAFF.

The chain recombines TRBV6-5 with TRBJ2-7; D is uncertain. Germline values: CDR1 MNHEY, CDR2 SVGAGI. The CDR3 has 14 amino acids. Trimming took off 2 bases at V and 0 bases at J, with 8 bases between the two ends. In DNA form, the CDR3 reads TGTGCCAGCAGTTACGGCGGTTTCTCCTACGAGCAGTACTTC. Translated, it gives CASSYGGFSYEQYF.

The chain is built from TRBV30 and TRBJ1-6, with 7 bases lining up with TRBD1. Trimming cost V 4 bases and J 7 bases; bases outside gene matches: 4. The CDR3 is made up of 13 amino acids. Germline CDR1 GTSNPN, CDR2 SVGIG (reference sequence). The CDR3 DNA reads TGTGCCTGGAATATACAGGGGAATTCACCCCTCCACTTT. Amino acid sequence: CAWNIQGNSPLHF.

This clone was detected once. The chain links TRBV5-4 to TRBJ2-4; D is uncertain. Germline CDR1 and CDR2: SGHNT and YYREEE (reference sequence). The CDR3 has 13 amino acids. CDR3 in amino acids: CASSTGAKNIQYF. The CDR3 DNA sequence: TGTGCAAGCTCGACGGGTGCCAAAAACATTCAGTACTTC.

This clone was seen repeatedly, ten times or more. The genes are TRBV14 and TRBJ1-1; D is unclear. Germline V gives CDR1 SGHDN, CDR2 FVKESK. CDR3 length: 14 residues. The ends were cut back, 4 bases at V and 0 bases at J, with 9 bases in the middle. The CDR3 loop is CASSPSRMNTEAFF. The CDR3 nucleotides read TGTGCCAGCAGCCCGAGCAGGATGAACACTGAAGCTTTCTTT.

The V and J genes are TRBV18 and TRBJ1-3; 9 nucleotides line up with TRBD1. The J segment lost 2 bases and the V segment lost 6 bases, leaving 8 bases of the junction unmatched. CDR1 and CDR2 from the germline V gene are KGHSH and LQKENI. CDR3 length equals 16 residues. The CDR3 loop is CASSRGQGITGNTIYF. Here the CDR3 DNA reads TGTGCCAGCTCGCGCGGACAGGGGATTACTGGAAACACCATATATTTT.

The rearrangement uses TRBV18 and TRBJ2-7, with 8 bases identical to TRBD2. Germline-derived CDR1 and CDR2 are KGHSH and LQKENI. Unmatched junction bases numbered 5, after V lost 0 bases and J lost 7 bases. This CDR3 has 14 amino acids. The CDR3 sequence: CASSPPETSGEQYF. The CDR3 DNA is TGTGCCAGCTCACCACCGGAAACTAGCGGAGAGCAGTACTTC.

The chain employs TRBV4-2 and TRBJ2-1; 7 bases agree with TRBD2. Trimming cost V 2 bases and J 4 bases; bases outside gene matches: 14. Per germline, CDR1 LGHNA and CDR2 YNFKEQ. The CDR3 contains 18 residues. In DNA, the CDR3 is TGTGCCAGCAGCCAACAAATCCCCGGGCTAGCGGTATACAATGAGCAGTTCTTC. It encodes CASSQQIPGLAVYNEQFF.

This clone was found once. The rearrangement uses TRBV30 and TRBJ1-3; perhaps TRBD1 as D (6 bases). Germline V lookup: CDR1 GTSNPN, CDR2 SVGIG (reference sequence). The V and J ends lost 5 bases and 0 bases respectively, with 8 bases between them. There are 13 residues in the CDR3. The CDR3 DNA is TGTGCCTGGCAGGGGATCTCTGGAAACACCATATATTTT. It specifies CAWQGISGNTIYF.

The chain employs TRBV21-1 and TRBJ1-5. TRBV21-1 is recorded as a pseudogene. The CDR3 runs to 13 residues. CDR3 DNA sequence: TGTGCCAGCAGCAGCGGGACCAAACAGCCCCAGCATTTT. Translating it yields CASSSGTKQPQHF.

This chain uses TRBV30 with TRBJ1-1; D might be TRBD1 (5 bases). Germline loops: CDR1 GTSNPN, CDR2 SVGIG (reference sequence). The ends were cut back, 4 bases at V and 7 bases at J, with 13 bases in the middle. The CDR3 contains 12 residues. CDR3 in amino acids: CAWMADRNEAFF. The CDR3 nucleotides are TGTGCCTGGATGGCCGACAGAAATGAAGCTTTCTTT. The whole variable domain, remainder taken from reference TRBV30 and TRBJ1-1, is SQTIHQWPATLVQPVGSPLSLECTVEGTSNPNLYWYRQAAGRGLQLLFYSVGIGQISSEVPQNLSASRPQDRQFILSSKKLLLSDSGFYLCAWMADRNEAFFGQGTRLTVV.

The CDR3 protein is CASRIQGATEAFF. CDR3 sequence (DNA): TGTGCCAGCAGAATACAGGGGGCGACTGAAGCTTTCTTT. The chain has TRBV6-6 and TRBJ1-1; 9 positions agree with TRBD1. J lost 5 bases, V lost 6 bases, and 4 bases had no gene match. The CDR3 has 13 amino acids. Germline CDR1 and CDR2: MNHNY and SVGAGI (reference sequence).

The gene calls are TRBV7-9 and TRBJ1-1; D is possibly TRBD1 (5 bases). The V gene's germline CDR1 is SEHNR and CDR2 FQNEAQ (reference sequence). V lost 11 bases to trimming and J lost 2 bases, with 12 bases between them. CDR3 length: 12 amino acids. The CDR3 spells CASKGLNTEAFF. The CDR3 DNA reads TGTGCCTCAAAGGGACTAAACACTGAAGCTTTCTTT.

V usage is TRBV29-1 and J usage is TRBJ1-1; no firm D call. The CDR3 extends over 12 amino acids. Trimming removed 5 bases at V and 1 base at J, with 8 bases between. Germline V gene data show CDR1 as SQVTM and CDR2 as ANQGSEA. CDR3 sequence (DNA): TGCAGCGTTTCTGTCTCGAACACTGAAGCTTTCTTT. Protein product: CSVSVSNTEAFF.

The chain joins TRBV30 to TRBJ1-5; 7 nucleotides line up with TRBD1. This CDR3 has 15 residues. J gave up 1 base and V 4 bases, and 7 bases lay outside the gene matches. In germline, CDR1 is GTSNPN, CDR2 SVGIG (reference sequence). This CDR3 is CAWTLGTASNQPQHF. The CDR3 DNA is TGTGCCTGGACCCTAGGGACAGCAAGCAATCAGCCCCAGCATTTT.

The sample holds a few counts of this clone. The V call is TRBV5-1, the J call TRBJ2-7; 9 bases agree with TRBD1. CDR3 length equals 14 residues. V lost 1 base, J lost 5 bases, and 4 bases stayed unmatched. CDR1 and CDR2 (germline): SGHRS, YFSETQ. CDR3 nucleotide sequence: TGCGCCAGCAGCTTGTCCACAGGGGGCCACGAGCAGTACTTC. As protein: CASSLSTGGHEQYF.

This clone appeared a single time. The gene calls are TRBV29-1 and TRBJ1-2, with 7 nucleotides matching TRBD1. V dropped 7 bases and J dropped 3; count of bases not matched to a gene: 5. CDR1 and CDR2 from the germline V gene are SQVTM and ANQGSEA. The CDR3 consists of 12 residues. The CDR3 DNA reads TGCAGCGCCACAGGGGCGGACTATGGCTACACCTTC. Its translation is CSATGADYGYTF.

This chain uses TRBV24-1 with TRBJ2-7; 13 bases agree with TRBD2. Per germline, CDR1 KGHDR and CDR2 SFDVKD. V trimming: 5 bases; J trimming: 0 bases; junction bases outside the gene matches: 3. The CDR3 covers 16 residues. Here the CDR3 DNA reads TGTGCCACCAGTGGAACTAGCGGGGGGGCCTCCTACGAGCAGTACTTC. The encoded protein is CATSGTSGGASYEQYF.

The V call is TRBV7-2, the J call TRBJ2-7; the match to TRBD2 covers 10 bases. Germline CDR1 SGHTA, CDR2 FQGNSA. Germline trimming cut 4 bases from V and 7 bases from J; bases unmatched to any gene: 7. The CDR3 runs 14 residues. The CDR3 DNA reads as TGTGCCAGCAGCTCCCTAGCGGGGGCACTGGAGCAGTACTTC. This sequence encodes CASSSLAGALEQYF.

The rearrangement uses TRBV2 and TRBJ2-2; the D gene is possibly TRBD1 (7 bases). V lost 8 bases and J lost 5, with 12 bases in between. The CDR3 spans 13 residues. CDR1 is SNHLY and CDR2 is FYNNEI in the germline V gene. The chain's CDR3 is CASAAGGTGELFF. The CDR3 DNA reads TGTGCCAGCGCCGCAGGGGGGACCGGGGAGCTGTTTTTT. Full variable domain (outside the CDR3, taken from reference TRBV2 and TRBJ2-2): EPEVTQTPSHQVTQMGQEVILRCVPISNHLYFYWYRQILGQKVEFLVSFYNNEISEKSEIFDDQFSVERPDGSNFTLKIRSTKLEDSAMYFCASAAGGTGELFFGEGSRLTVL.

On this clone: One junction end does not reproduce the germline sequence, and a read error may be involved. This chain links TRBV27 with TRBJ2-1; D is uncertain. Germline V gene lookup returns CDR1 MNHEY and CDR2 SMNVEV (reference sequence). The CDR3 has 15 residues. CDR3 nucleotide sequence: TGTGCCAGCAGGCCCGTGATTAGCTCCCACAATGAGCAGTTCTTC. As protein: CASRPVISSHNEQFF.